Following are 21 T cell receptor beta chains from one sample sequenced in a study of T-cell reconstitution after alpha-beta-depleted transplantation in children. TCRbeta library preparation incorporated unique molecular identifiers. One entry per CDR3 protein, called by TCRdb with MiXCR from the PCR reads. The sample lists around 450,000 distinct CDR3 sequences, about 10% seen once, with roughly 2.1% in the top ten. This material consisted of PBMCs, taken before TCRalphabeta/CD19-depleted stem cell transplant. The receptor set was obtained from a child aged 2 to 10 with inherited bone marrow failure, due to receive a stem cell transplant.

A few counts support this clonotype. The chain uses TRBV7-2 and TRBJ2-7; TRBD2 agrees at 9 bases. The CDR3 sequence is 16 residues long. CDR1 SGHTA and CDR2 FQGNSA come from the germline V gene. V trimming: 5 bases; J trimming: 4 bases; junction bases outside the gene matches: 12. In DNA form, the CDR3 reads TGTGCCAGCAGCCCGAGGCTAGCGGGGCCCTTGTACGAGCAGTACTTC. This translates into CASSPRLAGPLYEQYF.

Ten or more counts support this clonotype. The gene calls are TRBV20-1 and TRBJ2-7; TRBD2 matches 14 bases. Looked up from germline, CDR1 is DFQATT and CDR2 is SNEGSKA (reference sequence). V was pared by 1 base and J by 1 base, with 6 bases of the junction left unmatched. This CDR3 is built from 17 residues. This CDR3 reads CSARALGLAGGSYEQYF. The CDR3 DNA sequence: TGCAGTGCTAGAGCCCTCGGACTAGCGGGAGGTTCCTACGAGCAGTACTTC.

This clonotype was seen at least ten times. V usage is TRBV5-6 and J usage is TRBJ2-7; possibly TRBD2 for D (6 bases). Germline V gives CDR1 SGHDT, CDR2 YYEEEE. CDR3 length: 15 amino acids. V was clipped by 3 bases and J by 6 bases, with 19 bases between them. In DNA, the CDR3 is TGTGCCAGCAGCTCGACCCCCGGGAGACTAGGCGAGCAGTACTTC. The encoded protein is CASSSTPGRLGEQYF.

This rearrangement joins TRBV21-1 to TRBJ2-2; no DNA check was done on the table's D call, TRBD2. TRBV21-1 counts as a pseudogene. This CDR3 has 17 residues. The CDR3, as DNA: TGTGCCAGCAGCAAAGTGGTGGAGCAGGGCCGAACCGGGGAGCTGTTTTTT. Its protein is CASSKVVEQGRTGELFF.

This clonotype was detected many times. This chain uses TRBV20-1 with TRBJ2-2, with 13 bases lining up with TRBD2. Germline CDR1 reads DFQATT; CDR2 reads SNEGSKA (reference sequence). The CDR3 covers 16 residues. The V gene end was trimmed by 6 bases and the J gene end by 6 bases; junction bases not matched to a gene: 10. The CDR3 DNA follows: TGCAGTGCCAGACTTACTAGCGGGAGGGCCTCCGGGGAGCTGTTTTTT. It codes for CSARLTSGRASGELFF.

This clonotype was seen ten or more times. The chain has TRBV20-1 and TRBJ1-1, with D possibly matching TRBD1 (6 bases). The CDR3 loop spans 12 amino acids. The ends were cut back, 6 bases at V and 0 bases at J, with 8 bases in the middle. The germline CDR1 and CDR2 sequences are DFQATT and SNEGSKA (reference sequence). DNA for the CDR3: TGCAGTGCACGGACAGTGAACACTGAAGCTTTCTTT. Translation gives CSARTVNTEAFF.

The J gene is TRBJ2-7, the V gene TRBV15; no definite D call. Trimming cost V 8 bases and J 5 bases, with 13 bases left between them. This CDR3 is 12 amino acids long. CDR1 LNHNV and CDR2 YYDKDF come from the germline V gene (reference sequence). CDR3 loop: CATGVLGNEQYF. The CDR3 DNA follows: TGTGCCACCGGAGTACTGGGTAACGAGCAGTACTTC.

This clonotype was counted only a few times. V and J are TRBV4-3 and TRBJ2-3, with 8 bases identical to TRBD1. V shed 1 base, J shed 2 bases, and the junction held 11 bases outside the gene matches. The germline gives CDR1 LGHNA, CDR2 YSLEER. This CDR3 has 18 residues. The CDR3 spells CASSQVFRDRNYTDTQYF. The CDR3 DNA is TGCGCCAGCAGCCAAGTCTTCCGGGACAGGAATTACACAGATACGCAGTATTTT.

This clonotype was counted at least ten times. This chain uses TRBV27 with TRBJ2-1; 8 bases match TRBD1. The V gene's germline CDR1 is MNHEY and CDR2 SMNVEV (reference sequence). The CDR3 totals 18 residues. Trimming took 6 bases from V and 4 from J; bases not matched to a gene: 17. DNA of the CDR3: TGTGCCAGCAGCCCGTTTCCAGGCAGGGGGCAAAGATACAATGAGCAGTTCTTC. Protein product: CASSPFPGRGQRYNEQFF.

Only a few counts were recorded for this clonotype. The chain recombines TRBV7-2 with TRBJ2-7; D may correspond to TRBD1 or TRBD2 (5 bases each). The CDR3 consists of 16 residues. V lost 3 bases, J lost 6 bases, and 21 bases lay in between. Per the germline V gene, CDR1 is SGHTA and CDR2 is FQGNSA. CDR3 sequence: CASSLWGSEGTGEQYF. As DNA, the CDR3 is TGTGCCAGCAGCTTGTGGGGGAGCGAGGGAACGGGCGAGCAGTACTTC.

Ten or more counts support this clonotype. This chain joins TRBV7-2 and TRBJ1-1; maybe TRBD1 (5 bases). The CDR3 contains 16 residues. V lost 6 bases and J 0 bases, leaving 17 bases between the germline ends. In germline, CDR1 is SGHTA, CDR2 FQGNSA. The CDR3: CASSGLGGFMNTEAFF. CDR3 DNA sequence: TGTGCCAGCAGTGGGCTCGGGGGGTTTATGAACACTGAAGCTTTCTTT.

This clonotype occurred once. V is TRBV27 and J is TRBJ2-1, with TRBD2 identical over 8 bases. CDR3 length: 15 residues. Per germline, CDR1 MNHEY and CDR2 SMNVEV (reference sequence). Trimming took 6 bases from V and 4 from J; bases not matched to a gene: 8. The CDR3 DNA sequence: TGTGCCAGCAGGCGAGAGACTAGCGAATACAATGAGCAGTTCTTC. As protein: CASRRETSEYNEQFF.

This clonotype was observed a handful of times. This chain connects TRBV27 to TRBJ2-1, with no clear D. Germline CDR1 is MNHEY and CDR2 is SMNVEV (reference sequence). Trimming pared 2 bases from V and 3 bases from J, leaving 14 bases between. This CDR3 is built from 16 residues. CDR3 sequence reads: CASSLEVAGFYNEQFF. The CDR3 DNA follows: TGTGCCAGCAGTTTAGAGGTCGCCGGGTTCTACAATGAGCAGTTCTTC.

In its sample, this clonotype was seen many times. The chain joins TRBV5-1 to TRBJ2-6; 10 bases match TRBD1. In germline, CDR1 is SGHRS, CDR2 YFSETQ. CDR3 length equals 19 residues. Unmatched junction bases numbered 13, after V lost 4 bases and J lost 3 bases. The CDR3 spells CASSPRTGGVVSGANVLTF. The CDR3 region has the DNA TGCGCCAGCAGCCCGCGGACAGGGGGGGTAGTAAGTGGGGCCAACGTCCTGACTTTC.

Points on this clonotype: It may be a read error: a sequence one base away is much more abundant. V usage is TRBV4-3 and J usage is TRBJ2-7; TRBD1 is a possible D gene (6 bases). From germline, CDR1 is LGHNA and CDR2 YSLEER. V was cut by 0 bases and J by 5 bases, with 14 bases left in between. The CDR3 length is 15 residues. CDR3 in amino acids: CASSQDWTVVHEQYF. The CDR3 DNA sequence: TGCGCCAGCAGCCAAGATTGGACAGTGGTCCACGAGCAGTACTTC.

This clonotype was seen at least ten times. The chain combines TRBV4-3 with TRBJ2-7; the match to TRBD2 covers 8 bases. The trim removed 1 base at V and 3 bases at J, leaving 5 bases unmatched. The CDR3 runs to 15 residues. Germline values: CDR1 LGHNA, CDR2 YSLEER. The CDR3 bases are TGCGCCAGCAGCCAAGGGACTAGCCTTGGCTACGAGCAGTACTTC. This translates into CASSQGTSLGYEQYF.

The rearrangement uses TRBV29-1 and TRBJ2-3, with TRBD2 matching over 10 bases. V gave up 0 bases and J gave up 1 base; unmatched junction bases: 4. Germline CDR1 and CDR2: SQVTM and ANQGSEA. The CDR3 extends over 16 amino acids. The CDR3 DNA sequence: TGCAGCGTTGAAGACCTGCTAGCGGGAGGCACAGATACGCAGTATTTT. This translates into CSVEDLLAGGTDTQYF.

This clonotype was seen at least ten times. The genes are TRBV27 and TRBJ2-3; D might be TRBD2 (5 bases). Trimming pared 8 bases from V and 8 bases from J, leaving 8 bases between. The CDR3 spans 10 residues. Germline CDR1 reads MNHEY; CDR2 reads SMNVEV (reference sequence). The CDR3 region has the DNA TGTGCCAGCGGACGGGGTACGCAGTATTTT. Amino acids: CASGRGTQYF.

This clonotype was seen at least ten times. The rearrangement links TRBV12-3 or TRBV12-4 to TRBJ2-1; TRBD2 agrees at 13 bases. CDR3 length equals 17 residues. V gave up 2 bases and J gave up 2 bases; unmatched junction bases: 3. In DNA form, the CDR3 reads TGTGCCAGCAGTTTAAGGACTAGCGGGAGTACCTACAATGAGCAGTTCTTC. As protein: CASSLRTSGSTYNEQFF.

This clonotype showed up many times. The chain uses TRBV11-2 and TRBJ2-2, with TRBD2 matching 13 bases. Germline-derived CDR1 and CDR2 are SGHAT and FQNNGV. The CDR3 spans 23 residues. After removal of 3 bases from V and 4 bases from J, the junction contained 23 bases not matched to a gene. CDR3 protein: CASSFEAPYLPTSGRDFTGELFF. CDR3 nucleotides: TGTGCCAGCAGCTTCGAGGCTCCATATCTCCCTACTAGCGGGAGGGACTTCACCGGGGAGCTGTTTTTT.

This clonotype was seen many times. The chain couples TRBV12-3 or TRBV12-4 to TRBJ2-3; 10 bases align to TRBD2. The CDR3 totals 16 residues. The V and J ends lost 6 bases and 6 bases, in that order; junction bases with no gene match: 12. DNA for the CDR3: TGTGCCAGCAGGAGTCGAGTAGCGGGAGGAGTCGATACGCAGTATTTT. Translated: CASRSRVAGGVDTQYF.